One and the same sample provided the 7 T cell receptor beta chains below, sequenced in a study of blood T cell repertoires in COVID-19. Method: immunoSEQ multiplex PCR; TCRdb's copy keeps in-frame clones and lacks some. Here the sample spans approximately 210,000 clones, 80% to 85% being singletons. The sample consisted of peripheral blood. The receptors were sampled from a man aged 25-45 years with active or convalescent COVID-19.

The genes are TRBV4-3 and TRBJ1-1, with 7 bases fitting TRBD1. The CDR3 extends over 19 amino acids. V trimming: 2 bases; J trimming: 0 bases; junction bases outside the gene matches: 15. In germline, CDR1 is LGHNA, CDR2 YSLEER. The CDR3 is CASSQRIDLDRAMNTEAFF. The CDR3 DNA sequence: TGCGCCAGCAGCCAAAGGATCGACCTAGACAGGGCAATGAACACTGAAGCTTTCTTT.

The J gene is TRBJ2-7, the V gene TRBV28; 7 positions agree with TRBD2. The CDR3 contains 18 residues. Looked up from germline, CDR1 is MDHEN and CDR2 is SYDVKM. V was pared by 3 bases and J by 0 bases, with 14 bases of the junction left unmatched. The CDR3 here is CASSFILNRGGLSYEQYF. CDR3 DNA sequence: TGTGCCAGCAGTTTCATATTGAATCGCGGGGGACTCTCCTACGAGCAGTACTTC.

The V and J genes are TRBV28 and TRBJ1-2, with D unclear. CDR1 and CDR2 (germline): MDHEN, SYDVKM. The CDR3 has 12 amino acids. Deletions cut 5 bases from V and 4 bases from J, with 8 bases between. The CDR3 loop reads CASSLDTYGYTF. Here the CDR3 DNA reads TGTGCCAGCAGTCTTGACACCTATGGCTACACCTTC.

The chain carries TRBV5-1 and TRBJ2-2, with 8 positions matching TRBD2. V was pared by 3 bases and J by 5 bases, with 6 bases of the junction left unmatched. CDR1 and CDR2 from the germline V gene are SGHRS and YFSETQ. This CDR3 has 15 residues. The CDR3 DNA reads TGCGCCAGCAGCTCCGCGGGGGGCAGGACCGGGGAGCTGTTTTTT. Translating gives CASSSAGGRTGELFF. The full variable domain, completed using reference TRBV5-1 and TRBJ2-2, is KAGVTQTPRYLIKTRGQQVTLSCSPISGHRSVSWYQQTPGQGLQFLFEYFSETQRNKGNFPGRFSGRQFSNSRSEMNVSTLELGDSALYLCASSSAGGRTGELFFGEGSRLTVL.

V and J are TRBV4-3 and TRBJ2-1; 8 bases match TRBD2. This CDR3 contains 16 residues. J gave up 10 bases and V 3 bases, and 14 bases lay outside the gene matches. Germline V CDR1 and CDR2: LGHNA, YSLEER. The CDR3 nucleotides are TGCGCCAGCAGCCACCTTAGGGGACTAGGCCCTCAAGAGCAGTTCTTC. Its translation: CASSHLRGLGPQEQFF.

As regards this clone: Other nucleotide sequences from this sample produce the same CDR3. The chain uses TRBV5-1 and TRBJ1-5; possible D gene TRBD1, 6 bases. V lost 2 bases, J lost 6 bases, and 9 bases lay in between. The germline CDR1 and CDR2 sequences are SGHRS and YFSETQ. The CDR3 spans 13 residues. This CDR3 is CASSLQGGQPQHF. In DNA, the CDR3 is TGCGCCAGCAGCTTACAGGGCGGTCAGCCCCAGCATTTT.

This rearrangement joins TRBV7-8 to TRBJ1-4; D call uncertain. V gave up 2 bases and J gave up 8 bases, with 18 bases separating them. Germline CDR1 reads SGHVS; CDR2 reads FQNEAQ. This CDR3 has 16 residues. This CDR3 is CASSLIQAPVREKLFF. CDR3 coding DNA: TGTGCCAGCAGCTTAATTCAGGCACCCGTAAGGGAAAAACTGTTTTTT.